This entry lists 26 T cell receptor beta chains sequenced from one sample in a study of blood T cell repertoires in COVID-19. The table came from immunoSEQ multiplex PCR; TCRdb's copy has only in-frame clones and leaves some out. The sample lists about 150,000 clones; over 90% were seen once. Sequencing was carried out using peripheral blood. These receptors all stem from a man between 50 and 59 years old with acute or convalescent COVID-19.

V and J are TRBV7-9 and TRBJ1-2, with D perhaps TRBD1 (5 bases). From germline, CDR1 is SEHNR and CDR2 FQNEAQ (reference sequence). Between the trimmed V and J ends, which lost 4 bases and 4 bases, there was a span of 10 bases. This CDR3 spans 13 amino acids. The CDR3 region has the DNA TGTGCCAGCAGCTCCCCAGGGTTCTATGGCTACACCTTC. Amino acids: CASSSPGFYGYTF. The entire variable domain, with the rest obtained from reference TRBV7-9 and TRBJ1-2, is as follows: DTGVSQNPRHKITKRGQNVTFRCDPISEHNRLYWYRQTLGQGPEFLTYFQNEAQLEKSRLLSDRFSAERPKGSFSTLEIQRTEQGDSAMYLCASSSPGFYGYTFGSGTRLTVV.

This chain connects TRBV5-1 to TRBJ2-3; D could derive from TRBD1 or TRBD2 (6 bases each). Germline CDR1 and CDR2: SGHRS and YFSETQ. The V end was cut by 4 bases, the J end by 0 bases, with 15 bases between. The CDR3 sequence is 16 residues long. Here the CDR3 reads CASSLGGVTSTDTQYF. In DNA form, the CDR3 reads TGCGCCAGCAGCCTGGGGGGCGTGACTAGCACAGATACGCAGTATTTT.

The chain employs TRBV5-1 and TRBJ2-3; 15 bases are a match to TRBD2. V lost 4 bases, J lost 4 bases, and 7 bases stayed unmatched. The CDR3 totals 17 residues. Germline V gene data show CDR1 as SGHRS and CDR2 as YFSETQ. The CDR3 spells CASSQNGLAGGPDTQYF. The CDR3 region has the DNA TGCGCCAGCAGCCAAAACGGACTAGCGGGGGGGCCAGATACGCAGTATTTT.

The genes are TRBV4-1 and TRBJ1-1; TRBD1 matches 11 bases. V shed 7 bases, J shed 6 bases, and the junction held 13 bases outside the gene matches. Germline V gene lookup returns CDR1 MGHRA and CDR2 YSYEKL. The CDR3 extends over 16 amino acids. CDR3 loop: CASTPGQGAIMAEAFF. CDR3 DNA sequence: TGCGCCAGCACCCCCGGACAGGGGGCGATTATGGCTGAAGCTTTCTTT.

The V call is TRBV27, the J call TRBJ1-1; D possibly corresponds to TRBD1 (5 bases). V was clipped by 5 bases and J by 3 bases, with 10 bases between them. Germline V gene sequence: CDR1 MNHEY, CDR2 SMNVEV (reference sequence). The CDR3 totals 13 residues. The CDR3 bases are TGTGCCAGCAGTAATGGGGCCTACACTGAAGCTTTCTTT. It is translated as CASSNGAYTEAFF.

The V and J genes are TRBV27 and TRBJ2-3, with TRBD2 matching 11 bases. The CDR3 is 15 amino acids. Germline V gene sequence: CDR1 MNHEY, CDR2 SMNVEV (reference sequence). V lost 4 bases, J lost 7 bases, and 7 bases stayed unmatched. CDR3 in DNA: TGTGCCAGCAGTTATGATAGCGGGAGGGATCATACGCAGTATTTT. It translates to CASSYDSGRDHTQYF.

The chain uses TRBV2 and TRBJ2-7, with 7 bases aligning to TRBD1. This CDR3 spans 12 amino acids. Unmatched junction bases numbered 3, after V lost 4 bases and J lost 6 bases. CDR1 and CDR2 from the germline V gene are SNHLY and FYNNEI. The CDR3 loop reads CASSATGSEQYF. CDR3 sequence (DNA): TGTGCCAGCAGTGCGACAGGGAGCGAGCAGTACTTC.

The chain is built from TRBV10-2 and TRBJ1-2, with D possibly matching TRBD1 (5 bases). This CDR3 spans 15 amino acids. The germline V gene encodes CDR1 WSHSY and CDR2 SAAADI. With 2 bases removed from V and 3 bases from J, the gap between germline ends came to 13 bases. Here the CDR3 reads CASSEVYRPYYGYTF. The CDR3 DNA follows: TGCGCCAGCAGTGAGGTCTACAGGCCGTACTATGGCTACACCTTC.

This clone appeared a few times. The gene calls are TRBV7-9 and TRBJ2-6; possible D gene TRBD2, 5 bases. Trimming stripped 5 bases from V and 4 bases from J, with 12 bases between. The CDR3 covers 15 residues. Looked up from germline, CDR1 is SEHNR and CDR2 is FQNEAQ (reference sequence). The CDR3 sequence: CASSGEGSGANVLTF. The CDR3 coding sequence is TGTGCCAGCAGCGGAGAGGGCTCCGGGGCCAACGTCCTGACTTTC.

V is TRBV10-3 and J is TRBJ1-2; TRBD1 is a possible D gene (6 bases). Trimming left V 6 bases short and J 8 bases short, with 16 bases between. Germline V gene data show CDR1 as ENHRY and CDR2 as SYGVKD. The CDR3 loop spans 13 amino acids. The CDR3 coding sequence is TGTGCCATCAGCCCAGACAGGCTGGGGGGCTACACCTTC. Translating it yields CAISPDRLGGYTF.

The chain links TRBV3-1 (or the pseudogene TRBV3-2) to TRBJ2-6; D is uncertain. V was pared by 0 bases and J by 0 bases, with 3 bases between. CDR1 and CDR2 (germline): LGHDT, YNNKEL (reference sequence). The CDR3 sequence is 15 residues long. CDR3 sequence: CASSQDISGANVLTF. CDR3 nucleotides: TGTGCCAGCAGCCAAGATATCTCTGGGGCCAACGTCCTGACTTTC.

The chain recombines TRBV2 with TRBJ1-2, with 8 bases that match TRBD1. Losses at the gene ends were 11 bases for V and 1 base for J; bases not matched to a gene: 12. This CDR3 is 15 amino acids long. Germline lookup yields CDR1 SNHLY and CDR2 FYNNEI. Here the CDR3 reads CAQTGDRVFNYGYTF. The CDR3 DNA sequence: TGTGCCCAGACAGGGGATCGGGTTTTTAACTATGGCTACACCTTC.

The chain joins TRBV28 to TRBJ2-3; D is possibly TRBD1 (5 bases). CDR1 and CDR2 (germline): MDHEN, SYDVKM. This CDR3 is built from 15 residues. The V end was cut by 5 bases, the J end by 5 bases, with 17 bases between. CDR3 residues: CASSRQFRYIDTQYF. In DNA form, the CDR3 reads TGTGCCAGCAGTCGACAGTTTAGATATATAGATACGCAGTATTTT. The variable domain in full, with the rest retrieved from reference TRBV28 and TRBJ2-3, is DVKVTQSSRYLVKRTGEKVFLECVQDMDHENMFWYRQDPGLGLRLIYFSYDVKMKEKGDIPEGYSVSREKKERFSLILESASTNQTSMYLCASSRQFRYIDTQYFGPGTRLTVL.

This clone showed up just once. The chain recombines TRBV4-2 with TRBJ2-3; 8 bases match TRBD2. Germline CDR1 reads LGHNA; CDR2 reads YNFKEQ. Trimming removed 0 bases from V and 4 bases from J; junction bases left unmatched: 6. The CDR3 has 16 residues. CDR3 loop: CASSQEGAGGADTQYF. CDR3 bases: TGTGCCAGCAGCCAAGAGGGGGCGGGGGGAGCAGATACGCAGTATTTT.

This sequence joins TRBV5-1 and TRBJ1-1; D possibly corresponds to TRBD1 (6 bases). V was pared by 0 bases and J by 4 bases, with 10 bases between. CDR1 and CDR2 (germline): SGHRS, YFSETQ. This CDR3 comprises 14 residues. As DNA, the CDR3 is TGCGCCAGCAGCTTGGAAGGCAGGGGCACTGAAGCTTTCTTT. Translated: CASSLEGRGTEAFF. The variable domain in full, completed from reference TRBV5-1 and TRBJ1-1, reads KAGVTQTPRYLIKTRGQQVTLSCSPISGHRSVSWYQQTPGQGLQFLFEYFSETQRNKGNFPGRFSGRQFSNSRSEMNVSTLELGDSALYLCASSLEGRGTEAFFGQGTRLTVV.

This clone was recorded once. V is TRBV11-2 and J is TRBJ2-7, with D hard to call. CDR1 and CDR2 (germline): SGHAT, FQNNGV. Trimming took off 3 bases at V and 4 bases at J, with 7 bases between the two ends. This CDR3 has 12 residues. CDR3 nucleotide sequence: TGTGCCAGCAGCTTCCCTTCGTACGAGCAGTACTTC. It is translated as CASSFPSYEQYF.

The chain has TRBV27 and TRBJ2-5, with TRBD1 matching over 9 bases. This CDR3 region has 17 residues. Germline CDR1 reads MNHEY; CDR2 reads SMNVEV (reference sequence). Trimming took 5 bases from V and 2 from J; bases not matched to a gene: 12. The CDR3 protein is CASSRLRTGDTQETQYF. The CDR3 DNA is TGTGCCAGCAGTCGACTCAGGACAGGGGATACTCAAGAGACCCAGTACTTC.

The chain uses TRBV7-9 and TRBJ2-7; D may be TRBD2 (6 bases). This CDR3 comprises 13 residues. Trimming cost V 0 bases and J 9 bases, with 12 bases left between them. Germline loops: CDR1 SEHNR, CDR2 FQNEAQ (reference sequence). The CDR3 spells CASSLARGGGQYF. The DNA of the CDR3 is TGTGCCAGCAGCTTAGCTCGGGGAGGCGGGCAGTACTTC.

The V and J genes are TRBV27 and TRBJ2-5; 12 bases match TRBD2. This CDR3 contains 17 residues. V was clipped by 1 base and J by 3 bases; unmatched bases: 6. The germline gives CDR1 MNHEY, CDR2 SMNVEV (reference sequence). The CDR3 nucleotides read TGTGCCAGCAGTTTATATCCCGGACTAGCGGGAAAAGAGACCCAGTACTTC. Residues: CASSLYPGLAGKETQYF.

The chain recombines TRBV29-1 with TRBJ2-1, with a possible D match to TRBD2 (6 bases). Germline CDR1 reads SQVTM; CDR2 reads ANQGSEA. V was trimmed by 2 bases and J by 7 bases, leaving 9 bases between them. The CDR3 consists of 12 residues. Here the CDR3 DNA reads TGCAGCGTTGAAAGGAGGGCAAATGAGCAGTTCTTC. Its translation: CSVERRANEQFF.

About this clone itself: Compared with germline, one end of the junction differs, possibly owing to a read error. The rearrangement uses TRBV7-2 and TRBJ2-3; 8 bases align to TRBD1. CDR3 length equals 15 residues. Looked up from germline, CDR1 is SGHTA and CDR2 is FQGNSA. This CDR3 reads CASSLLGSGTGTQYF. DNA for the CDR3: TGTGCCAGCAGCTTACTGGGCTCGGGGACAGGTACGCAGTATTTT.

The gene calls are TRBV4-1 and TRBJ2-1, with TRBD1 identical over 10 bases. Germline CDR1 reads MGHRA; CDR2 reads YSYEKL. CDR3 length: 15 amino acids. Trimming removed 5 bases from V and 7 bases from J; junction bases left unmatched: 8. CDR3 DNA: TGCGCCAGCAGCGGGGGACAGGGGATACAGAATGAGCAGTTCTTC. Its translation: CASSGGQGIQNEQFF.

J is TRBJ1-1 and V is TRBV19; TRBD1 matches 10 bases. The J segment lost 3 bases and the V segment lost 7 bases, leaving 8 bases of the junction unmatched. Germline CDR1 reads LNHDA; CDR2 reads SQIVND (reference sequence). The CDR3 extends over 15 amino acids. This chain's CDR3 is CASIPSTGGYTEAFF. The CDR3 region has the DNA TGTGCCAGTATCCCATCGACAGGGGGCTACACTGAAGCTTTCTTT.

The chain carries TRBV27 and TRBJ1-5; D perhaps matches TRBD1 (5 bases). In germline, CDR1 is MNHEY, CDR2 SMNVEV (reference sequence). V lost 3 bases and J lost 6, with 9 bases in between. The CDR3 totals 13 residues. CDR3 bases: TGTGCCAGCAGTTTGTGGGGGGGTCAGCCCCAGCATTTT. This translates into CASSLWGGQPQHF.

V and J are TRBV10-3 and TRBJ2-3, with 12 positions matching TRBD2. The ends lost 5 bases at V and 5 bases at J; junction bases unmatched: 11. Germline CDR1 and CDR2: ENHRY and SYGVKD. The CDR3 totals 17 residues. The CDR3: CAISSTRTSGVKDTQYF. The CDR3 region has the DNA TGTGCCATCAGTTCCACCCGGACTAGCGGGGTTAAAGATACGCAGTATTTT.

There are a few counts of this clone. This chain links TRBV6-2 or TRBV6-3 with TRBJ1-6; TRBD1 is a possible D gene (6 bases). There are 15 residues in the CDR3. CDR1 is MNHEY, CDR2 SVGEGT, per germline. The V and J ends lost 2 bases and 5 bases respectively, with 10 bases between them. CDR3 amino acids: CASSYRDNNNSPLHF. In nucleotides, the CDR3 is TGTGCCAGCAGTTACAGGGACAACAATAATTCACCCCTCCACTTT.